This T cell receptor beta chain was recorded in a study of shared clonotypes between healthy human individuals. There are 13 residues in the CDR3. Looked up from germline, CDR1 is SNHLY and CDR2 is FYNNEI. Trimming removed 3 bases at V and 7 bases at J, with 10 bases between. This was a deep-level run. It was about 210 ng DNA, tens of thousands of T cell genomes, that sorted-subset replicate PCRs used. Clones were sequenced by immunoSEQ multiplex PCR, and TCRdb holds only the in-frame ones, with some missing. The data show hundreds of thousands of clones, over 95% seen once. Positively selected for CCR7, the CD45RO-negative cells used as naive CD8 cells excluded terminally differentiated effector memory CD45RA+ cells. Recent vaccinations or acute infections were absent in the healthy HIV-negative adult donors.

Sequenced: naive CD8+ T cells sorted from blood. The source is a woman aged 25 to 39 in good health. The gene calls are TRBV2 and TRBJ1-5; D might be TRBD1 (6 bases). The CDR3 DNA reads as TGTGCCAGCAGTGAGGGGACATGGCAGCCCCAGCATTTT. Protein product: CASSEGTWQPQHF.